The clone carrying this TCR beta chain was picked up a small number of times. The data belong to a study of regulatory T cells in long-lasting Graves disease. CDR3 regions were amplified by Arm-PCR using iRepertoire HTBI primers to build TCR beta libraries. TCRdb re-called the multiplex PCR reads through MiXCR, storing one row per CDR3 protein. The sample consists of hundreds of thousands of distinct CDR3 sequences, around 17% of them appearing once. V gave up 7 bases and J gave up 1 base, with 14 bases separating them. CDR3 length: 14 residues. Germline CDR1 reads MNHNS; CDR2 reads SASEGT. Noted time point: newly diagnosed GD, antithyroid drugs for less than 3 months. With RNA extracted from PBMCs as input, the TCR library was made. This sample was shared with a second study, whose subject was T cells in Graves' hyperthyroidism and ophthalmopathy.

The receptor was derived from a woman under 40 with Graves disease. The sequenced sample was peripheral blood mononuclear cells (PBMCs), obtained at new diagnosis, from a patient treated with antithyroid drugs. This chain connects TRBV6-1 to TRBJ2-7; D is perhaps TRBD1 (6 bases). Here the CDR3 DNA reads TGTGCCAGCATTTTTGGAGACAGGTCCTACGAGCAGTACTTC. Protein: CASIFGDRSYEQYF.